One and the same sample provided the 26 T cell receptor beta chains below, sequenced in a study of T cell repertoires in cytomegalovirus infection. A single record per CDR3 protein comes from TCRdb applying MiXCR to the reads. Of fewer than 200,000 distinct CDR3 sequences in the sample, approximately 19% are singletons; the top ten hold less than 3.5%. Specimen: PBMCs. The source of these receptors is a human donor in good health (CMV status not recorded). Some clones in this sample may be carry-over from other donors' samples.

The V and J genes are TRBV20-1 and TRBJ1-6, with a weak D call TRBD1 (6 bases). This CDR3 is built from 15 residues. V lost 2 bases to trimming and J lost 9 bases, with 17 bases between them. Germline CDR1 is DFQATT and CDR2 is SNEGSKA (reference sequence). The CDR3 DNA reads as TGCAGTGCTAGATTAAAAGGCAGGGGATTTTCACCCCTCCACTTT. This encodes CSARLKGRGFSPLHF.

This clonotype occurred many times. The chain uses TRBV7-9 and TRBJ2-7, with D possibly being TRBD1 or TRBD2 (5 bases each). CDR1 is SEHNR and CDR2 is FQNEAQ in the germline V gene (reference sequence). Trimming removed 5 bases at V and 5 bases at J, with 19 bases between. This CDR3 comprises 15 residues. For the CDR3, the DNA is TGTGCCAGCAGCCCCCCCCGGGGCGGGTTTAACGAGCAGTACTTC. It translates to CASSPPRGGFNEQYF.

This chain connects TRBV7-6 to TRBJ1-2; 7 bases map to TRBD1. Germline-derived CDR1 and CDR2 are SGHVS and FNYEAQ. The CDR3 runs to 13 residues. V was clipped by 5 bases and J by 6 bases; unmatched bases: 6. The DNA of the CDR3 is TGTGCCAGCAGCAAGGGACAGCGCCATGGCTACACCTTC. Its translation is CASSKGQRHGYTF. Combining the CDR3 with reference TRBV7-6 and TRBJ1-2 gives the whole variable domain GAGVSQSPRYKVTKRGQDVALRCDPISGHVSLYWYRQALGQGPEFLTYFNYEAQQDKSGLPNDRFSAERPEGSISTLTIQRTEQRDSAMYRCASSKGQRHGYTFGSGTRLTVV.

The genes are TRBV20-1 and TRBJ1-2; TRBD1 agrees at 7 bases. The CDR3 totals 13 residues. The germline CDR1 and CDR2 sequences are DFQATT and SNEGSKA (reference sequence). V dropped 3 bases and J dropped 0; count of bases not matched to a gene: 1. For the CDR3, the DNA is TGCAGTGCTAGCGGGACAGCTAACTATGGCTACACCTTC. This translates into CSASGTANYGYTF.

V and J are TRBV6-1 and TRBJ2-1; weak D call: TRBD1 (6 bases). In germline, CDR1 is MNHNS, CDR2 SASEGT. CDR3 length equals 13 residues. Deletions cut 10 bases from V and 0 bases from J, with 10 bases between. The CDR3 reads CAINRDSYNEQFF. The CDR3 DNA reads TGTGCCATCAACAGGGACTCCTACAATGAGCAGTTCTTC.

The chain recombines TRBV10-3 with TRBJ1-2, with D perhaps TRBD1 (6 bases). The CDR3 runs 13 residues. The V gene's germline CDR1 is ENHRY and CDR2 SYGVKD. With 2 bases removed from V and 4 bases from J, the gap between germline ends came to 8 bases. In DNA, the CDR3 is TGTGCCATCAGTGAGAAGGGGGGCTATGGCTACACCTTC. Protein product: CAISEKGGYGYTF.

This clonotype has just a few counts. This rearrangement joins TRBV7-6 to TRBJ2-1; 12 bases map to TRBD2. Germline CDR1 is SGHVS and CDR2 is FNYEAQ. Unmatched junction bases numbered 9, after V lost 0 bases and J lost 6 bases. The CDR3 is 18 residues long. Here the CDR3 DNA reads TGTGCCAGCAGCTTAGCTTGGGCTAGCGGGGGGGGAGGCAATGAGCAGTTCTTC. Protein: CASSLAWASGGGGNEQFF.

In the case of this clonotype: This may be a read error: a much more frequent sequence differs by one nucleotide. The chain joins TRBV6-5 to TRBJ1-1; TRBD1 might be the D (6 bases). Trimming removed 0 bases at V and 3 bases at J, with 14 bases between. Germline V lookup: CDR1 MNHEY, CDR2 SVGAGI. This CDR3 comprises 16 residues. The CDR3 DNA reads as TGTGCCAGCAGTTACTCGGTGGAACAGGGCTACACTGAAGCTTTCTTT. Translating gives CASSYSVEQGYTEAFF.

This clonotype was seen at least ten times. The CDR3 sequence is CASSLALLETQYF. The CDR3 DNA follows: TGTGCCAGCAGCTTAGCGCTTTTAGAGACCCAGTACTTC. This chain connects TRBV7-6 to TRBJ2-5; D call uncertain. From germline, CDR1 is SGHVS and CDR2 FNYEAQ. The CDR3 spans 13 residues. Between the trimmed V and J ends, which lost 0 bases and 4 bases, there was a span of 6 bases.

The sample holds a few counts of this clonotype. The chain couples TRBV15 to TRBJ1-1; 7 bases are shared with TRBD1. Germline CDR1 is LNHNV and CDR2 is YYDKDF (reference sequence). V was clipped by 8 bases and J by 0 bases; unmatched bases: 12. The CDR3 runs 16 residues. CDR3 bases: TGTGCCACCGCCCCAGGGGGGGGTGGGTTGAACACTGAAGCTTTCTTT. It yields the protein CATAPGGGGLNTEAFF.

This clonotype has only a few counts. The chain is built from TRBV7-2 and TRBJ2-2; 8 bases map to TRBD2. With 4 bases clipped from V and 7 bases from J, the junction kept 8 bases outside the gene matches. This CDR3 comprises 15 residues. Germline V gene lookup returns CDR1 SGHTA and CDR2 FQGNSA. The CDR3 nucleotides are TGTGCCAGCAGCTACCAGCGGGAGTTGAACGGGGAGCTGTTTTTT. Translation gives CASSYQRELNGELFF. The variable domain in full, with the rest retrieved from reference TRBV7-2 and TRBJ2-2, is GAGVSQSPSNKVTEKGKDVELRCDPISGHTALYWYRQSLGQGLEFLIYFQGNSAPDKSGLPSDRFSAERTGGSVSTLTIQRTQQEDSAVYLCASSYQRELNGELFFGEGSRLTVL.

With regard to this clonotype: A junction boundary mismatches the germline segment, possibly from a read error. This chain connects TRBV5-5 to TRBJ1-2; D is unresolved. This CDR3 contains 10 residues. Germline V lookup: CDR1 SGHKS, CDR2 YYEKEE (reference sequence). The CDR3, as DNA: TGTGCCAGCAGCGGAGACACCTTTTGCTTC. This sequence encodes CASSGDTFCF.

This clonotype was seen at least ten times. The V call is TRBV7-2, the J call TRBJ2-1; TRBD2 might be the D (5 bases). CDR1 and CDR2 from the germline V gene are SGHTA and FQGNSA. The CDR3 totals 12 residues. V lost 2 bases and J lost 9, with 8 bases in between. The CDR3 DNA reads as TGTGCCAGCAGCTTACTAGCACGTGAGCAGTTCTTC. Amino acid sequence: CASSLLAREQFF.

This clonotype was counted a few times. The DNA of the CDR3 is TGCGCCAGCAGCGCTGAGGTGGGGTACGAGCAGTACTTC. Protein sequence: CASSAEVGYEQYF. The V gene is TRBV5-1, the J gene TRBJ2-7, with D uncertain. Trimming stripped 4 bases from V and 4 bases from J, with 12 bases between. The germline gives CDR1 SGHRS, CDR2 YFSETQ. The CDR3 length is 13 residues.

The rearrangement uses TRBV5-6 and TRBJ1-2, with 7 bases identical to TRBD1. CDR3 length: 16 amino acids. Trimming took 4 bases from V and 2 from J; bases not matched to a gene: 11. From germline, CDR1 is SGHDT and CDR2 YYEEEE. CDR3 residues: CASSPPPGQWNYGYTF. CDR3 in DNA: TGTGCCAGCAGCCCCCCTCCGGGACAGTGGAACTATGGCTACACCTTC.

The CDR3 nucleotides read TGCAGTGCTAGAGTCGCAGGGGCCAAGGAGACCCAGTACTTC. Residues: CSARVAGAKETQYF. This chain uses TRBV20-1 with TRBJ2-5; TRBD1 might be the D (6 bases). This CDR3 region has 14 residues. Trimming left V 1 base short and J 5 bases short, with 14 bases between. Germline CDR1 reads DFQATT; CDR2 reads SNEGSKA (reference sequence).

V is TRBV24-1 and J is TRBJ1-1; the D is unclear. Germline-derived CDR1 and CDR2 are KGHDR and SFDVKD. CDR3 size: 13 residues. Trimming shortened V by 4 bases and J by 2 bases, and 7 bases separated the two germline ends. CDR3 loop: CATSDSPNTEAFF. The CDR3 DNA sequence: TGTGCCACCAGTGACAGCCCCAACACTGAAGCTTTCTTT.

This chain connects TRBV29-1 to TRBJ2-7, with 10 bases fitting TRBD1. Germline V gene sequence: CDR1 SQVTM, CDR2 ANQGSEA. V dropped 7 bases and J dropped 7; count of bases not matched to a gene: 10. The length of the CDR3 is 13 residues. The CDR3: CSALRQGALEQYF. CDR3 sequence (DNA): TGCAGCGCCCTGAGACAGGGGGCGCTTGAGCAGTACTTC.

There are a few counts of this clonotype. This sequence joins TRBV19 and TRBJ1-5; 7 bases line up with TRBD1. The germline gives CDR1 LNHDA, CDR2 SQIVND (reference sequence). The CDR3 is 16 residues long. J was trimmed by 4 bases and V by 5 bases; bases with no gene match: 11. CDR3 nucleotide sequence: TGTGCCAGTAGTCGAACTCGACAGGGCGGTAATCAGCCCCAGCATTTT. It translates to CASSRTRQGGNQPQHF.

This clonotype was seen repeatedly, ten times or more. This chain links TRBV7-2 with TRBJ2-1, with a possible D match to TRBD1 (6 bases). The CDR3 length is 18 residues. The V gene's germline CDR1 is SGHTA and CDR2 FQGNSA. Deletions cut 0 bases from V and 0 bases from J, with 15 bases between. Here the CDR3 reads CASSLAVGGLSSYNEQFF. CDR3 in DNA: TGTGCCAGCAGCTTAGCGGTTGGGGGCCTCAGCTCCTACAATGAGCAGTTCTTC.

In its sample, this clonotype was seen a few times. The genes are TRBV6-5 and TRBJ1-1; 8 bases are shared with TRBD1. Trimming cost V 6 bases and J 7 bases; bases outside gene matches: 10. This CDR3 is 14 amino acids long. CDR1 and CDR2 from the germline V gene are MNHEY and SVGAGI. Here the CDR3 reads CASRVGQGSGEAFF. The CDR3 region has the DNA TGTGCCAGCAGGGTCGGACAGGGTTCGGGTGAAGCTTTCTTT.

V and J are TRBV5-1 and TRBJ2-1, with D unresolved. Per the germline V gene, CDR1 is SGHRS and CDR2 is YFSETQ. Trimming left V 3 bases short and J 5 bases short, with 9 bases between. The CDR3 length is 13 residues. The CDR3 DNA reads as TGCGCCAGCAGCTCCTCGGGCAACAATGAGCAGTTCTTC. Encoded protein: CASSSSGNNEQFF.

The chain links TRBV6-8 to TRBJ1-4; D gene unclear. CDR1 is MNHGY, CDR2 SAAAGT, per germline. The V and J ends lost 4 bases and 8 bases respectively, with 8 bases between them. The CDR3 consists of 12 residues. CDR3 residues: CASSSPGEKLFF. As DNA, the CDR3 is TGTGCCAGCAGTTCACCCGGAGAAAAACTGTTTTTT.

This clonotype was observed a few times. The chain has TRBV20-1 and TRBJ2-1; 7 nucleotides agree with TRBD2. The CDR3 totals 18 residues. V gave up 1 base and J gave up 4 bases; unmatched junction bases: 16. The germline V gene encodes CDR1 DFQATT and CDR2 SNEGSKA (reference sequence). The CDR3 nucleotides are TGCAGTGCTAGAGTCGGTCGGCTAGCGGAGCGCATATACAATGAGCAGTTCTTC. The encoded protein is CSARVGRLAERIYNEQFF.

The chain is built from TRBV10-3 and TRBJ1-1; D is unclear. V was clipped by 2 bases and J by 1 base, with 17 bases between them. The CDR3 consists of 17 residues. Per germline, CDR1 ENHRY and CDR2 SYGVKD. The CDR3 reads CAISEPYDGLKNTEAFF. The CDR3 DNA is TGTGCCATCAGTGAGCCCTACGACGGACTTAAGAACACTGAAGCTTTCTTT.

A few counts support this clonotype. V is TRBV11-2 and J is TRBJ1-6; D is undetermined. This CDR3 is built from 14 residues. The germline V gene has CDR1 SGHAT and CDR2 FQNNGV. Trimming cost V 3 bases and J 2 bases, with 5 bases left between them. Written as DNA, the CDR3 is TGTGCCAGCAGCTTGAAGACCTATAATTCACCCCTCCACTTT. It encodes CASSLKTYNSPLHF.